A selection of T cell receptor beta chains follows, all from one sample in a study of cytomegalovirus exposure and HLA in healthy donors. The repertoire was sequenced with immunoSEQ multiplex PCR; TCRdb's copy has only in-frame clones and lacks some. The sample records some 150,000 clones, more than 70% being singletons. The specimen was PBMCs. These receptors all come from a man aged 55 to 70 in good health and CMV-seronegative. Each CDR3 is given with its conserved first and last residue. The D gene is left open where the match is weak. Clone size appears in some rows only: once, few, many, or a class for an expanded clone.

V gene,J gene,clone size,D gene,CDR3 DNA,CDR3 protein
TRBV5-1,TRBJ2-7,.,TRBD1,TGCGCCAGCAGCTTTTTGCCAGGGGGAGACTACGAGCAGTACTTC,CASSFLPGGDYEQYF
TRBV9,TRBJ2-3,.,TRBD2,TGTGCCAGCAGCCCAAAGAGGACTAGCGGAGATCTCGATACGCAGTATTTT,CASSPKRTSGDLDTQYF
TRBV29-1,TRBJ2-1,.,TRBD2,TGCAGCGTTGAAAAGCCGGGACTAGTTAATGAGCAGTTCTTC,CSVEKPGLVNEQFF
TRBV2,TRBJ2-5,.,TRBD2,TGTGCCAGCACTTGGGAGGTAGCGGGAGGGACCCAGTACTTC,CASTWEVAGGTQYF
TRBV19,TRBJ2-5,.,.,TGTGCCAGTAGCCAGTCGGACAGCCAAGAGACCCAGTACTTC,CASSQSDSQETQYF
TRBV5-4,TRBJ2-3,.,.,TGTGCCAGCAGCCGTGACAGCCTAGCCAATTGGAGGGGCACAGATACGCAGTATTTT,CASSRDSLANWRGTDTQYF
TRBV19,TRBJ2-2,.,.,TGTGCCACAGGGCGTACCGGGGAGCTGTTTTTT,CATGRTGELFF
TRBV4-2,TRBJ1-6,.,.,TGTGCCAGCAGCAACGTAGGGCGCGGGAATTCACCCCTCCACTTT,CASSNVGRGNSPLHF
TRBV5-4,TRBJ2-1,.,TRBD2,TGTGCCAGCAGCTTGGCCGTGCTAGCGGGGGGCGTAAACAATGAGCAGTTCTTC,CASSLAVLAGGVNNEQFF
TRBV28,TRBJ2-1,.,.,TGTGCCAGCAGTTTAATAGCCGGACAGTTGGAGCAGTTCTTC,CASSLIAGQLEQFF
TRBV4-1,TRBJ2-5,.,TRBD2,TGCGCCAGCAGCCCGGGGACTAGGAGGTCGGAGACCCAGTACTTC,CASSPGTRRSETQYF
TRBV19,TRBJ2-7,.,.,TGTGCCAGTAGTGTCTTCGGGACAAGCAACGAGCAGTACTTC,CASSVFGTSNEQYF
TRBV6-1,TRBJ1-2,.,.,TGTGCCAGCAGTTCCGGGACACAGGCTATCTGGGGCTACACCTTC,CASSSGTQAIWGYTF
TRBV6-5,TRBJ1-2,.,TRBD1,TGTGCCAGCAGTTATGGGGACAGGGGGTTCTATGGCTACACCTTC,CASSYGDRGFYGYTF
TRBV5-4,TRBJ2-7,once,.,TGTGCCAGCAGCTCGAAGAAAACCTACGAGCAGTACTTC,CASSSKKTYEQYF
TRBV27,TRBJ1-6,.,.,TGTGCCAGCAGTTTATTGAGGCCGCGGAATTCACCCCTCCACTTT,CASSLLRPRNSPLHF
TRBV6-1,TRBJ1-2,.,.,TGTGCCAGCAGTGCCGACAGGAACTATGGCTACACCTTC,CASSADRNYGYTF
TRBV2,TRBJ2-3,.,.,TGTGCCGGTTCCCGGGACTCCCCGGATACGCAGTATTTT,CAGSRDSPDTQYF
TRBV16,TRBJ1-5,.,.,TGTGCCAGTGTATTGGGGGCCAATAGCAATCAGCCCCAGCATTTT,CASVLGANSNQPQHF
TRBV9,TRBJ2-3,.,.,TGTGCCAGCAGCGTAGGGGCTGACGCTAGCACAGATACGCAGTATTTT,CASSVGADASTDTQYF
TRBV7-7,TRBJ2-7,.,TRBD2,TGTGCCAGCAGCCCCGGGACTAGTGGCTACGAGCAGTACTTC,CASSPGTSGYEQYF
TRBV28,TRBJ2-7,.,.,TGTGCCAGCTCGACGGGGCAGGGGAAGGGCGAGCAGTACTTC,CASSTGQGKGEQYF
TRBV29-1,TRBJ2-7,.,.,TGCAGCGTTGACAGCGGATCCTACGAGCAGTACTTC,CSVDSGSYEQYF
TRBV27,TRBJ1-2,.,.,TGTGCCAGCAGTAATCCGGGATCCGGGGACTATGGCTACACCTTC,CASSNPGSGDYGYTF
TRBV6-6,TRBJ2-1,.,TRBD1,TGTGCCAGCAGCCCGACAGGGGCAAGGGGTAATGAGCAGTTCTTC,CASSPTGARGNEQFF
TRBV7-2,TRBJ1-1,.,TRBD1,TGTGCCAGCAGCGTGGACAGGCCCACTGAAGCTTTCTTT,CASSVDRPTEAFF
TRBV30,TRBJ1-6,.,TRBD1,TGTGCCTGGAGGGTGACAGGGAACTCCTATAATTCACCCCTCCACTTT,CAWRVTGNSYNSPLHF
TRBV15,TRBJ2-2,.,.,TGTGCCACCAGCAGAGAGCAGGGCATTGCCGGGGAGCTGTTTTTT,CATSREQGIAGELFF
TRBV6-1,TRBJ2-2,.,TRBD1,TGTGCCAGCAGTGAAAAGGGACAGGGGGTGGCCGGGGAGCTGTTTTTT,CASSEKGQGVAGELFF
TRBV6-6,TRBJ1-5,.,TRBD1,TGTGCCAGCAGGAAACAGGGGGCAGGCAATCAGCCCCAGCATTTT,CASRKQGAGNQPQHF
TRBV7-9,TRBJ2-1,.,TRBD2,TGTGCCAGCAGTTCAGGGGCCCTAGCGGGAACCGGGGAGCAGTTCTTC,CASSSGALAGTGEQFF
TRBV7-2,TRBJ1-2,.,.,TGTGCCAGCAGCTACCCGGGAATCGGGGGCTACACCTTC,CASSYPGIGGYTF
TRBV27,TRBJ1-5,.,TRBD1,TGTGCCAGCAGCCAAGGGCAGGGGGGTCAGCCCCAGCATTTT,CASSQGQGGQPQHF
TRBV28,TRBJ1-2,.,TRBD1,TGTGCCAGCAGCCAGACAGGGGTAGTCGGCTACACCTTC,CASSQTGVVGYTF
TRBV30,TRBJ2-7,once,TRBD1,TGTGCCTGGAGCACCGGGACAGGGGTTAACGAGCAGTACTTC,CAWSTGTGVNEQYF
TRBV14,TRBJ1-4,.,.,TGTGCCAGCAGCCAAGGGGGGGGCGGTGAAAAACTGTTTTTT,CASSQGGGGEKLFF
TRBV5-6,TRBJ2-7,.,TRBD1,TGTGCCAGCAGGTACTCGGGACAGGCCTACGAGCAGTACTTC,CASRYSGQAYEQYF
TRBV6-1,TRBJ2-5,.,.,TGTGCCAGCAGTGAAGACGGGACAACCCAAGAGACCCAGTACTTC,CASSEDGTTQETQYF
TRBV28,TRBJ1-2,.,.,TGTGCCAGCAGTTTGGCAAAGTATGGCTACACCTTC,CASSLAKYGYTF
TRBV7-2,TRBJ2-7,.,TRBD2,TGTGCCAGCAGCTTAGCGCTAGCGGGGGGCTCCTACGAGCAGTACTTC,CASSLALAGGSYEQYF
TRBV19,TRBJ2-1,.,.,TGTGCCAGTAGTATCGCAGGACAGCTATACAATGAGCAGTTCTTC,CASSIAGQLYNEQFF
TRBV12-2,TRBJ2-1,once,.,TGTGCAAGTCGCTTAGCTTCTAGCGTCCCAGGCTCCTACAATGAGCAGTTCTTC,CASRLASSVPGSYNEQFF
TRBV2,TRBJ2-7,.,TRBD2,TGTGCCAGCAGTGAATGGGGACTAGCGGGAACCGGATCCTACGAGCAGTACTTC,CASSEWGLAGTGSYEQYF
TRBV6-6,TRBJ2-1,.,.,TGTGCCAGCAGTTCCACCGACCGGAGCTCCTACAATGAGCAGTTCTTC,CASSSTDRSSYNEQFF
TRBV7-7,TRBJ1-3,few,TRBD1,TGTGCCAGCAGCTTAGCACAGGGGGCCGGAAACACCATATATTTT,CASSLAQGAGNTIYF
TRBV5-4,TRBJ2-3,.,TRBD2,TGTGCCAGCAGCTGGGTGGCGGGAGGAGCGACAGATACGCAGTATTTT,CASSWVAGGATDTQYF
TRBV19,TRBJ2-7,.,TRBD1,TGTGCCAGTGGCGGCGGGACAGGGGGCGCCAAGACCTTATACGAGCAGTACTTC,CASGGGTGGAKTLYEQYF